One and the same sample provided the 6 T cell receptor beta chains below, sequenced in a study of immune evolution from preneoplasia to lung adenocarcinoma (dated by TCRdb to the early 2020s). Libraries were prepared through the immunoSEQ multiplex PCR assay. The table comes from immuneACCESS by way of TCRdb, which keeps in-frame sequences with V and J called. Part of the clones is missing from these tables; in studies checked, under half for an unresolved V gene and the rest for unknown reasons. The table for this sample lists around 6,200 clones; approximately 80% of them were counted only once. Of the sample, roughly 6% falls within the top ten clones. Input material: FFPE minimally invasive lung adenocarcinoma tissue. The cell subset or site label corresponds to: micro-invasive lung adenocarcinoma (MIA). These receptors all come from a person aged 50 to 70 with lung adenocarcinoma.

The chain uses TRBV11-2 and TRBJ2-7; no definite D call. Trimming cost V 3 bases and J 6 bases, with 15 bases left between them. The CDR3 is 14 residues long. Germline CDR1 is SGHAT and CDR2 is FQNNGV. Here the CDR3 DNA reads TGTGCCAGCAGCTTTGTATATGGAGTTGGCGAGCAGTACTTC. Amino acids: CASSFVYGVGEQYF.

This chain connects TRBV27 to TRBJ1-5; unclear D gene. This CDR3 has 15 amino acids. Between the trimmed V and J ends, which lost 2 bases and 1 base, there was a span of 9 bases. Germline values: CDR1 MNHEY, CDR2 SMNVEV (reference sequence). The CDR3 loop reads CASSLGGKSNQPQHF. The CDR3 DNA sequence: TGTGCCAGCAGTTTAGGTGGGAAAAGCAATCAGCCCCAGCATTTT.

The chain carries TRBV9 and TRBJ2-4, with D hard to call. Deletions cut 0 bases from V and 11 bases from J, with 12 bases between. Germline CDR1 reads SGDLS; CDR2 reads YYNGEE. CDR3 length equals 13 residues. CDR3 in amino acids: CASSVDTQSVQYF. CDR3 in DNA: TGTGCCAGCAGCGTAGATACCCAGTCTGTTCAGTACTTC.

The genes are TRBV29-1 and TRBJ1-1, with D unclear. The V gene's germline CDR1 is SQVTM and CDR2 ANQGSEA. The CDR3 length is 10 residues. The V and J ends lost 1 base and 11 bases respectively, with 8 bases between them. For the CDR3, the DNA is TGCAGCGTTGAAGTGGTTAGTGCTTTCTTT. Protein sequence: CSVEVVSAFF.

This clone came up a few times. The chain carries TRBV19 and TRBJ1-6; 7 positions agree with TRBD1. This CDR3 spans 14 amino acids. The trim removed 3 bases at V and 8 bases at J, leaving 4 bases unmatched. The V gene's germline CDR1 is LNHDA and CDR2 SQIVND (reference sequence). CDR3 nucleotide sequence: TGTGCCAGTAGTATTCCAGGGGGAGATTCACCCCTCCACTTT. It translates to CASSIPGGDSPLHF.

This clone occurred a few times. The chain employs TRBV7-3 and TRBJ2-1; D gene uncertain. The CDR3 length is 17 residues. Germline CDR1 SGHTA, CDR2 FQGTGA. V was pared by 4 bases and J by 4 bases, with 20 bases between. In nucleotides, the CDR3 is TGTGCCAGCAGCTACGTCCCCGGATTCGGAATTTACAATGAGCAGTTCTTC. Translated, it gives CASSYVPGFGIYNEQFF.